The subject of this entry is one TCR beta chain. The target antigen is unknown. This likely comes from a read error, as the CDR3 has no conserved phenylalanine or tryptophan at its end. Stable hyperthyroidism referred to disease that showed no ophthalmopathy within 18 months of follow-up. Hyperthyroidism patients were newly diagnosed, ill under 2 months, and aged 18 to 65 years. These data belong to a study of Graves' ophthalmopathy and Graves' hyperthyroidism. The CDR3 length is 16 residues. Trimming cost V 5 bases and J 4 bases; bases outside gene matches: 6. From germline, CDR1 is SGHVS and CDR2 FQNEAQ. Study-wide findings and caveats: Most expanded thyroid clonotypes above 0.001 frequency also appeared in blood. With a specificity of roughly 72% and a sensitivity of 60% to 71%, the model predicted ophthalmopathy progression.

Amplified TCR beta CDR3 regions were obtained using RNA transcripts as template. Second-round multiplex PCR came after a first-round RT-PCR that employed HTBI primers. TCRdb independently ran MiXCR on the multiplex PCR reads; one entry per CDR3 protein. Among about 39,000 distinct CDR3 sequences, roughly 49% were seen once, and the ten largest hold roughly 24%. The TCR sequence derives from an adult woman with stable Graves' hyperthyroidism. Sequenced material: peripheral blood. The chain joins TRBV7-8 to TRBJ2-7; 15 bases fit TRBD2. The CDR3 nucleotides are TGTGCCAGCAGCCCGCCTGGGACTAGCGGGAGGTACGAGCAGTACTCC. Its protein is CASSPPGTSGRYEQYS.